This is a list of T cell receptor beta chains from one sample in a study of graft-versus-host responses after intestinal transplantation. The method was immunoSEQ multiplex PCR; TCRdb's version includes in-frame clones alone and lacks a portion of them. The sample holds more than 65,000 clones; under 95% are singletons and the top ten take about 8%. Their target antigens are unknown. This material consisted of unstimulated CD8+ T cells sorted from spleen or lymph node cells, taken before transplant. The source is a human donor who was the organ donor for an intestinal transplant. Both conserved end residues are trimmed from each CDR3. Fields, in order: J gene, V gene, CDR3 protein.

j_gene: TRBJ1-1
v_gene: TRBV19
CDR3aa: ASSTGTAEAF

j_gene: TRBJ2-3
v_gene: TRBV27
CDR3aa: ASAPNGLAGGRGDTQY

j_gene: TRBJ2-1
v_gene: TRBV7-6
CDR3aa: ASSLLSGGTYNEQF

j_gene: TRBJ2-4
v_gene: TRBV5-1
CDR3aa: ASSLETGNIQY

j_gene: TRBJ2-3
v_gene: TRBV7-3
CDR3aa: ASSGGQGAVDTQY

j_gene: .
v_gene: TRBV5-1
CDR3aa: ASSLEVWRGHGYEQY

j_gene: TRBJ1-2
v_gene: TRBV5-4
CDR3aa: ASSSGGGGANYGYT

j_gene: TRBJ2-1
v_gene: TRBV21-1
CDR3aa: ASSKGCSSGLTYNEQF

j_gene: TRBJ2-5
v_gene: TRBV4-1
CDR3aa: ASSLGGEATQY

j_gene: TRBJ2-3
v_gene: TRBV4-1
CDR3aa: ASSLSRGGTDTQY

j_gene: TRBJ2-3
v_gene: TRBV6-5
CDR3aa: ASSPTGGGVDTQY

j_gene: TRBJ1-1
v_gene: TRBV7-8
CDR3aa: ASSLGRGTSEAF

j_gene: TRBJ1-2
v_gene: TRBV29-1
CDR3aa: SVERTGGGYGYT

j_gene: TRBJ1-1
v_gene: TRBV13
CDR3aa: ASSLTGVESAAF

j_gene: TRBJ2-1
v_gene: TRBV2
CDR3aa: ASMGPDREQF

j_gene: TRBJ2-1
v_gene: TRBV10-1
CDR3aa: ASSEDRAGSYNEQF

j_gene: TRBJ1-6
v_gene: TRBV5-5
CDR3aa: ASSLTAYNSPLH

j_gene: TRBJ2-7
v_gene: TRBV4-1
CDR3aa: ASSQDLTGTGAVSYEQY

j_gene: TRBJ2-1
v_gene: TRBV9
CDR3aa: ASSVGLNQASEQF

j_gene: TRBJ1-5
v_gene: TRBV6-4
CDR3aa: ASKNQPQH

j_gene: TRBJ2-7
v_gene: TRBV27
CDR3aa: ASSFGRAYEQY

j_gene: TRBJ1-1
v_gene: TRBV6-5
CDR3aa: ASSYSTGTNTEAF

j_gene: TRBJ2-1
v_gene: TRBV6-4
CDR3aa: ASSDGGQNEQF

j_gene: TRBJ1-1
v_gene: TRBV13
CDR3aa: ASRGTEAF

j_gene: TRBJ2-5
v_gene: TRBV2
CDR3aa: ASAMSGGSGLQETQY

j_gene: .
v_gene: TRBV27
CDR3aa: ASSLQLSYEQY

j_gene: TRBJ1-1
v_gene: TRBV27
CDR3aa: ASKGGRNTEAF

j_gene: TRBJ1-2
v_gene: TRBV19
CDR3aa: ASRWTGDGYT

j_gene: TRBJ2-3
v_gene: TRBV27
CDR3aa: ASSRGADTQY

j_gene: TRBJ2-7
v_gene: TRBV4-1
CDR3aa: ASSQGSGLYEQY

j_gene: TRBJ2-7
v_gene: TRBV4-1
CDR3aa: ASSRGTASSYEQY

j_gene: TRBJ2-7
v_gene: TRBV27
CDR3aa: ASSTRQEGNEQY